This T cell receptor (beta chain) was recorded in a study of early T cells in non-severe SARS-CoV-2 infection. Study context: Whole-blood bulk RNA, unsorted, was sequenced, and chains were unpaired.

There are 13 residues in the CDR3. Germline V gene sequence: CDR1 SGHTA, CDR2 FQGNSA. Trimming removed 5 bases from V and 7 bases from J, with 13 bases in between. Broader study findings: Matching against VDJdb likely underestimated virus-specific expansions, favoring anti-spike CD8.

As for this clonotype: Its antigen remains unidentified.

Attached unique molecular identifiers marked individual cDNA molecules. TCRdb passed the 5' RACE reads through MiXCR, listing each CDR3 protein once. The table has 45,000 or so distinct CDR3 sequences, 6% to 8.5% seen once. V gene TRBV7-2 combines with J gene TRBJ2-3, with D maybe TRBD2 (5 bases). Source material: whole blood. The receptor was isolated from an adult who was a healthcare worker with PCR-confirmed SARS-CoV-2 infection or an uninfected control (not recorded which). The CDR3 nucleotides are TGTGCCAGCAGCCCCTGGACTCGAAATACGCAGTATTTT. This sequence encodes CASSPWTRNTQYF.